These 29 T cell receptor beta chains were sequenced from one sample in a study of T cells after yellow fever vaccination. TCRdb reanalysed the 5' RACE reads using MiXCR and keeps one entry per CDR3 protein. Of 310,000 or so distinct CDR3 sequences listed, around 6.8% are singletons. Sequences were derived from PBMCs, sampled roughly seven weeks after the first yellow fever vaccination. The receptors come from a man younger than 35 who received the YFV17D yellow fever vaccine.

The chain couples TRBV5-8 to TRBJ2-7, with 8 bases matching TRBD1. The germline V gene encodes CDR1 SGHTS and CDR2 YDEGEE. The CDR3 loop spans 15 amino acids. Losses at the gene ends were 5 bases for V and 3 bases for J; bases not matched to a gene: 10. CDR3 protein: CASSLDRGLIYEQYF. CDR3 DNA sequence: TGTGCCAGCAGTCTTGACAGGGGTCTTATCTACGAGCAGTACTTC.

V usage is TRBV5-6 and J usage is TRBJ2-7; either TRBD1 or TRBD2 may supply D (5 bases each). This CDR3 spans 13 amino acids. Per germline, CDR1 SGHDT and CDR2 YYEEEE. The V gene lost 3 bases and the J gene lost 3 bases, with 10 bases spanning the gap. The CDR3 is CASSWGSNYEQYF. The CDR3, as DNA: TGTGCCAGCAGCTGGGGGTCTAACTACGAGCAGTACTTC.

This clonotype was detected only a few times. The V call is TRBV5-4, the J call TRBJ2-3, with D perhaps given as TRBD1 or TRBD2 (5 bases each). V was cut by 3 bases and J by 5 bases, with 13 bases left in between. The CDR3 is 14 amino acids. CDR1 SGHNT and CDR2 YYREEE come from the germline V gene (reference sequence). DNA for the CDR3: TGTGCCAGCAGCTGGACGAGGGGCGGAGATACGCAGTATTTT. Protein: CASSWTRGGDTQYF.

The V and J genes are TRBV11-2 and TRBJ2-2; D could derive from TRBD1 or TRBD2 (6 bases each). Germline V gene lookup returns CDR1 SGHAT and CDR2 FQNNGV. V dropped 8 bases and J dropped 6 bases, with 10 bases sitting between them. The CDR3 totals 12 residues. The CDR3 spells CASWGAAGELFF. CDR3 bases: TGTGCCAGCTGGGGGGCCGCCGGGGAGCTGTTTTTT.

Ten or more counts support this clonotype. This chain links TRBV29-1 with TRBJ1-2; no firm D call. Trimming shortened V by 3 bases and J by 2 bases, and 7 bases separated the two germline ends. This CDR3 is built from 12 residues. Germline V gene sequence: CDR1 SQVTM, CDR2 ANQGSEA. Here the CDR3 reads CSVDWANYGYTF. Written as DNA, the CDR3 is TGCAGCGTTGATTGGGCCAACTATGGCTACACCTTC. Full variable domain (outside the CDR3, taken from reference TRBV29-1 and TRBJ1-2): SAVISQKPSRDICQRGTSLTIQCQVDSQVTMMFWYRQQPGQSLTLIATANQGSEATYESGFVIDKFPISRPNLTFSTLTVSNMSPEDSSIYLCSVDWANYGYTFGSGTRLTVV.

This clonotype has ten or more counts. V gene TRBV20-1 combines with J gene TRBJ2-1, with TRBD1 matching over 8 bases. V was pared by 2 bases and J by 8 bases, with 2 bases of the junction left unmatched. The CDR3 extends over 12 amino acids. Germline lookup yields CDR1 DFQATT and CDR2 SNEGSKA (reference sequence). CDR3 sequence reads: CSARRQGYEQFF. In DNA form, the CDR3 reads TGCAGTGCTAGACGACAGGGGTATGAGCAGTTCTTC.

The table lists this clonotype with a few counts. The V gene is TRBV6-2 or TRBV6-3, the J gene TRBJ2-7; D is perhaps TRBD1 (6 bases). CDR1 and CDR2 from the germline V gene are MNHEY and SVGEGT. V was trimmed by 0 bases and J by 3 bases, leaving 15 bases between them. CDR3 length: 16 amino acids. The CDR3 here is CASSYSITGSDYEQYV. In nucleotides, the CDR3 is TGTGCCAGCAGTTACTCGATTACAGGGTCAGACTACGAGCAGTACGTC.

This clonotype has ten or more counts. The J gene is TRBJ2-6, the V gene TRBV7-2; D ambiguous. Germline-derived CDR1 and CDR2 are SGHTA and FQGNSA. Trimming removed 2 bases from V and 0 bases from J, with 8 bases in between. The CDR3 runs to 16 residues. The DNA of the CDR3 is TGTGCCAGCAGCTTACAATACAGCTCTGGGGCCAACGTCCTGACTTTC. It encodes CASSLQYSSGANVLTF.

A remark on this clonotype: At one end the junction does not follow the germline gene, possibly because of a read error. The chain couples TRBV20-1 to TRBJ1-6, with TRBD1 identical over 11 bases. CDR3 length: 21 amino acids. CDR1 and CDR2 from the germline V gene are DFQATT and SNEGSKA (reference sequence). CDR3 residues: CSARGGRDRGFKSSYNSPFHF. The CDR3 coding sequence is TGCAGTGCTAGAGGAGGCCGGGACAGGGGGTTTAAGAGCTCCTATAATTCACCCTTCCACTTT.

Concerning this clonotype itself: Being one base from a much bigger clone, this may be a read error. This chain connects TRBV7-9 to TRBJ2-7; tentative D call: TRBD1 (6 bases). This CDR3 is 14 amino acids long. Germline V gene lookup returns CDR1 SEHNR and CDR2 FQNEAQ (reference sequence). In DNA, the CDR3 is TGTACCAGCAGCTTAGGGAACAGGGCCCACGAGCAGTACGTC. Protein sequence: CTSSLGNRAHEQYV.

This clonotype was seen many times. The chain employs TRBV9 and TRBJ2-2; no clear D. V lost 4 bases to trimming and J lost 3 bases, with 4 bases between them. This CDR3 is 12 amino acids long. Looked up from germline, CDR1 is SGDLS and CDR2 is YYNGEE. CDR3: CASSRYTGELFF. CDR3 DNA sequence: TGTGCCAGCAGCAGGTACACCGGGGAGCTGTTTTTT.

The chain links TRBV7-2 to TRBJ2-7; D is unresolved. From germline, CDR1 is SGHTA and CDR2 FQGNSA. CDR3 length: 15 residues. V was clipped by 5 bases and J by 0 bases, with 14 bases between them. The CDR3 coding sequence is TGTGCCAGCAGCGCGAACAGACATAGCTCCTACGAGCAGTACTTC. Encoded protein: CASSANRHSSYEQYF.

The chain carries TRBV28 and TRBJ2-4, with D tentatively TRBD2 (6 bases). CDR1 and CDR2 (germline): MDHEN, SYDVKM. V lost 11 bases and J 2 bases, leaving 16 bases between the germline ends. This CDR3 has 14 amino acids. CDR3 DNA: TGTGCCGGGGACTTACGGGGGACCAAAAACATTCAGTACTTC. Protein sequence: CAGDLRGTKNIQYF.

The V gene is TRBV11-2, the J gene TRBJ1-5; D is possibly TRBD1 (5 bases). The V gene's germline CDR1 is SGHAT and CDR2 FQNNGV. Trimming took 8 bases from V and 1 from J, leaving 18 bases between them. The CDR3 is made up of 16 amino acids. The CDR3 DNA reads TGTGCCAGCTCTATTCGGGGGGACGGGAGCAATCAGCCCCAGCATTTT. It encodes CASSIRGDGSNQPQHF.

This clonotype has just a few counts. V gene TRBV4-1 combines with J gene TRBJ2-3; the match to TRBD2 covers 10 bases. The CDR3 totals 13 residues. Germline loops: CDR1 MGHRA, CDR2 YSYEKL. J lost 8 bases, V lost 10 bases, and 9 bases had no gene match. The CDR3 bases are TGCGCCACTAGCGGGGGAGATCCGTTTACGCAGTATTTT. Encoded protein: CATSGGDPFTQYF.

This clonotype occurred many times. This CDR3 is CASSPWGGSDEQFF. The CDR3 DNA follows: TGTGCCAGCAGCCCCTGGGGGGGATCGGATGAGCAGTTCTTC. The V and J genes are TRBV7-9 and TRBJ2-1, with 7 bases identical to TRBD2. CDR1 and CDR2 from the germline V gene are SEHNR and FQNEAQ (reference sequence). The CDR3 is made up of 14 amino acids. V was pared by 5 bases and J by 8 bases, with 9 bases of the junction left unmatched.

In this sample, this clonotype turned up many times. V and J are TRBV12-3 or TRBV12-4 and TRBJ2-3, with 7 nucleotides matching TRBD2. The length of the CDR3 is 13 residues. The trim removed 0 bases at V and 7 bases at J, leaving 1 base unmatched. DNA of the CDR3: TGTGCCAGCAGTTTAGCGGGGGGGTATACGCAGTATTTT. This gives the protein CASSLAGGYTQYF.

This clonotype appeared many times. The V call is TRBV6-5, the J call TRBJ2-2, with D possibly being TRBD2 (5 bases). CDR1 is MNHEY, CDR2 SVGAGI, per germline. Trimming left V 0 bases short and J 8 bases short, with 7 bases between. The CDR3 sequence is 13 residues long. The CDR3 here is CASSYSPGGELFF. For the CDR3, the DNA is TGTGCCAGCAGTTACTCCCCGGGGGGGGAGCTGTTTTTT.

V usage is TRBV5-1 and J usage is TRBJ2-3, with 8 bases identical to TRBD2. CDR3 length: 15 residues. Germline V gene data show CDR1 as SGHRS and CDR2 as YFSETQ. Trimming cost V 2 bases and J 2 bases; bases outside gene matches: 4. Here the CDR3 DNA reads TGCGCCAGCAGCTTAGCGGGGGCCACCACAGATACGCAGTATTTT. Translation: CASSLAGATTDTQYF.

The V and J genes are TRBV6-1 and TRBJ2-7; D may be TRBD1 (6 bases). The CDR3 has 18 amino acids. Trimming removed 2 bases from V and 4 bases from J, with 24 bases in between. CDR1 is MNHNS and CDR2 is SASEGT in the germline V gene. Written as DNA, the CDR3 is TGTGCCAGCAGTGAAAGATTCTTCGGGACAAGGGCGACGTACGAGCAGTACGTC. This translates into CASSERFFGTRATYEQYV.

V usage is TRBV6-5 and J usage is TRBJ2-3, with a tentative D call TRBD2 (7 bases). This CDR3 has 19 residues. The germline V gene encodes CDR1 MNHEY and CDR2 SVGAGI. V lost 2 bases, J lost 1 base, and 22 bases lay in between. In DNA, the CDR3 is TGTGCCAGCAGTTACCCCACGAGGGGGGGCCGAGTCGGCACAGATACGCAGTATTTT. This translates into CASSYPTRGGRVGTDTQYF.

The V call is TRBV9, the J call TRBJ2-3; D is tentatively TRBD1 or TRBD2 (5 bases each). V lost 4 bases and J 2 bases, leaving 17 bases between the germline ends. This CDR3 is 16 amino acids long. Germline V gene sequence: CDR1 SGDLS, CDR2 YYNGEE. The CDR3 spells CASSFLSMGTTDTQYF. CDR3 nucleotides: TGTGCCAGCAGCTTTCTGAGCATGGGGACCACAGATACGCAGTATTTT.

The chain employs TRBV7-9 and TRBJ2-7; possible D gene TRBD1, 5 bases. CDR1 is SEHNR, CDR2 FQNEAQ, per germline (reference sequence). The V gene lost 4 bases and the J gene lost 3 bases, with 16 bases spanning the gap. This CDR3 spans 15 amino acids. For the CDR3, the DNA is TGTGCCAGCAGCTCGTTTGTTGGGGCCGGCTACGAGCAGTACTTC. Protein product: CASSSFVGAGYEQYF. Drawing the rest from reference TRBV7-9 and TRBJ2-7, the complete variable domain is DTGVSQNPRHKITKRGQNVTFRCDPISEHNRLYWYRQTLGQGPEFLTYFQNEAQLEKSRLLSDRFSAERPKGSFSTLEIQRTEQGDSAMYLCASSSFVGAGYEQYFGPGTRLTVT.

The chain links TRBV6-1 to TRBJ2-5; D is unclear. The ends were cut back, 6 bases at V and 2 bases at J, with 13 bases in the middle. Germline-derived CDR1 and CDR2 are MNHNS and SASEGT. CDR3 length equals 14 residues. Here the CDR3 DNA reads TGTGCCAGCAGGCTACCTGGGCTACAAGAGACCCAGTACTTC. It codes for CASRLPGLQETQYF.

This clonotype was seen just once. This may be a read error, as it is one base from a much larger clone. This rearrangement joins TRBV5-1 to TRBJ2-2; no clear D. Trimming stripped 2 bases from V and 5 bases from J, with 13 bases between. The CDR3 loop spans 15 amino acids. Germline lookup yields CDR1 SGHRS and CDR2 YFSETQ. The CDR3 nucleotides are TGCGCCAGCAGCTTCCTTCGGCCTGTGACCGGGGAGCTGTTTTTT. This encodes CASSFLRPVTGELFF.

This clonotype was seen a few times. The V call is TRBV4-1, the J call TRBJ1-2; no firm D call. Germline V CDR1 and CDR2: MGHRA, YSYEKL. The CDR3 totals 16 residues. With 5 bases removed from V and 2 bases from J, the gap between germline ends came to 18 bases. The CDR3 bases are TGCGCCAGCAGCACTAGGACTGGACGGATAAACTATGGCTACACCTTC. Translating it yields CASSTRTGRINYGYTF.

This clonotype came up once. The DNA for the CDR3 is TGTGCCAGCAGCGACCCTGCGGTGGTCGGCGAGCAGTACTTC. It yields the protein CASSDPAVVGEQYF. The chain has TRBV7-9 and TRBJ2-7; unclear D gene. Germline CDR1 SEHNR, CDR2 FQNEAQ (reference sequence). Deletions cut 5 bases from V and 6 bases from J, with 17 bases between. There are 14 residues in the CDR3. Full variable domain (missing parts from reference TRBV7-9 and TRBJ2-7): DTGVSQNPRHKITKRGQNVTFRCDPISEHNRLYWYRQTLGQGPEFLTYFQNEAQLEKSRLLSDRFSAERPKGSFSTLEIQRTEQGDSAMYLCASSDPAVVGEQYFGPGTRLTVT.

In this sample, this clonotype turned up a few times. The chain uses TRBV6-2 or TRBV6-3 and TRBJ1-1; 8 bases align to TRBD1. Germline CDR1 is MNHEY and CDR2 is SVGEGT. The CDR3 totals 17 residues. J gave up 2 bases and V 4 bases, and 12 bases lay outside the gene matches. The CDR3 loop reads CASSFIQGASENTEAFF. The CDR3 nucleotides read TGTGCCAGCAGTTTCATCCAGGGGGCCTCCGAAAACACTGAAGCTTTCTTT.

This clonotype was found a few times. CDR3 nucleotides: TGTGCCAGCAGCCAGGGACTAGCAATCGGGGAGCTGTTTTTT. It encodes CASSQGLAIGELFF. This chain joins TRBV7-2 and TRBJ2-2; 9 bases fit TRBD2. Looked up from germline, CDR1 is SGHTA and CDR2 is FQGNSA. The CDR3 spans 14 residues. The trim removed 5 bases at V and 7 bases at J, leaving 5 bases unmatched.